These T cell receptor beta chains were read from a single sample in a study of T cell clonotyping in hematopoietic cell transplantation. Some clones are missing from TCRdb's copy, which holds only in-frame ones; the method was immunoSEQ multiplex PCR. Among approximately 30,000 clones listed, less than 85% were seen once. The source material was peripheral blood mononuclear cells, sampled before stem cell transplant. These receptors originate from a man aged 35 to 55 with acute myeloid leukemia. Some clones in this sample may be carry-over from other donors' samples. Each CDR3 is given with its conserved first and last residue. The D gene is left open where the match is weak. Clone size, where shown, is once, few, many, or a class for clones that have expanded.

V	size	J	D	CDR3	DNA
TRBV7-9	-	TRBJ2-5	-	CASSSIRLAQETQYF	TGTGCCAGCAGCTCGATTCGATTGGCACAAGAGACCCAGTACTTC
TRBV27	-	TRBJ1-6	-	CASSLSVLSYNSPLHF	TGTGCCAGCAGTCTGTCCGTACTCTCCTATAATTCACCCCTCCACTTT
TRBV6-5	-	TRBJ2-1	-	CASSTTVRGGQFF	TGTGCCAGCAGTACCACCGTCAGGGGTGGGCAGTTCTTC
TRBV18	-	TRBJ2-5	-	CASSPPASQETQYF	TGTGCCAGCTCACCACCGGCCAGTCAAGAGACCCAGTACTTC
TRBV5-1	-	TRBJ1-5	TRBD1	CASSSTGGGEQPQHF	TGCGCCAGCAGCTCGACAGGGGGCGGAGAACAGCCCCAGCATTTT
TRBV10-3	-	TRBJ1-1	-	CAIRVGGNTEAFF	TGTGCCATCAGGGTGGGTGGGAACACTGAAGCTTTCTTT
TRBV6-1	-	TRBJ1-2	-	CASSEGGGRTYGYTF	TGTGCCAGCAGTGAAGGGGGAGGGAGAACCTATGGCTACACCTTC
TRBV25-1	-	TRBJ2-7	TRBD1	CASSESGGAYEQYF	TGTGCCAGCAGTGAATCAGGGGGTGCCTACGAGCAGTACTTC
TRBV7-2	-	TRBJ2-5	-	CASSLARRVLETQYF	TGTGCCAGCAGCTTAGCCCGGAGGGTTTTAGAGACCCAGTACTTC
TRBV4-1	-	TRBJ2-2	-	CASSSQGGWNTGELFF	TGCGCCAGCAGCTCACAAGGGGGGTGGAACACCGGGGAGCTGTTTTTT
TRBV5-1	-	TRBJ2-3	-	CASSFAGGTDTQYF	TGCGCCAGCAGCTTTGCAGGAGGCACAGATACGCAGTATTTT
TRBV28	-	TRBJ1-1	-	CASSRTPEGKAFF	TGTGCCAGCAGCCGTACACCCGAGGGTAAAGCTTTCTTT
TRBV5-1	once	TRBJ1-1	-	CASSYFDTVSEAFF	TGCGCCAGCAGTTATTTTGACACTGTAAGTGAAGCTTTCTTT
TRBV6-5	few	TRBJ2-7	TRBD2	CASSYKGGEYEQYF	TGTGCCAGCAGTTACAAGGGAGGGGAGTACGAGCAGTACTTC
TRBV7-2	-	TRBJ2-7	-	CASSLVSGQGYEQYF	TGTGCCAGCAGCTTAGTCTCTGGACAAGGGTACGAGCAGTACTTC
TRBV10-2	-	TRBJ2-7	-	CASRENEGPYEQYF	TGCGCCAGCAGGGAAAACGAGGGCCCCTACGAGCAGTACTTC
TRBV29-1	-	TRBJ2-5	-	CSVEPNRGLLQETQYF	TGCAGCGTTGAACCCAATCGGGGACTGCTCCAAGAGACCCAGTACTTC
TRBV19	-	TRBJ1-4	-	CASSAGPWGEKLFF	TGTGCCAGTAGCGCCGGGCCCTGGGGTGAAAAACTGTTTTTT
TRBV5-4	once	TRBJ2-5	-	CASSLGVSRQETQYF	TGTGCCAGCAGCCTTGGGGTCAGCCGCCAAGAGACCCAGTACTTC
TRBV11-3	-	TRBJ2-7	-	CASSNPRVYEQYF	TGTGCCAGCAGCAACCCCCGAGTTTACGAGCAGTACTTC
TRBV5-1	-	TRBJ2-7	TRBD2	CASSLGPSGAISNSYEQYF	TGCGCCAGCAGCTTGGGGCCTAGCGGTGCCATCTCCAACTCCTACGAGCAGTACTTC
TRBV13	-	TRBJ1-1	TRBD1	CASSPPEMPTGANTEAFF	TGTGCCAGCAGCCCGCCAGAAATGCCTACAGGGGCAAACACTGAAGCTTTCTTT
TRBV7-2	few	TRBJ1-3	-	CASSRGGTTGNTIYF	TGTGCCAGCTCAAGGGGGGGCACGACTGGAAACACCATATATTTT
TRBV10-3	-	TRBJ1-1	-	CATTGWDTEAFF	TGTGCCACCACAGGGTGGGACACTGAAGCTTTCTTT
TRBV6-6	-	TRBJ1-2	TRBD1	CASITDRDYGYTF	TGTGCCAGCATCACGGACAGGGATTACGGCTACACCTTC
TRBV2	-	TRBJ2-2	TRBD2	CASSYSGGAVGELFF	TGTGCCAGCAGTTATAGCGGGGGGGCCGTCGGGGAGCTGTTTTTT
TRBV5-1	-	TRBJ2-5	-	CASSLGGTDGETQYF	TGCGCCAGCAGCTTGGGGGGGACGGACGGGGAGACCCAGTACTTC
TRBV4-1	few	TRBJ2-2	-	CASSLRRLDEELFF	TGCGCCAGCAGCCTTCGACGCCTGGATGAGGAGCTGTTTTTT
TRBV2	-	TRBJ1-4	TRBD1	CASSPRDSEKLFF	TGTGCCAGCAGCCCCCGGGACAGTGAAAAACTGTTTTTT
TRBV7-6	once	TRBJ2-3	TRBD2	CASSRTARTSGGVDTQYF	TGTGCCAGCAGCCGGACGGCTAGGACTAGCGGGGGGGTAGATACGCAGTATTTT
TRBV10-3	-	TRBJ2-5	TRBD1	CAISESTGKETQYF	TGTGCCATCAGTGAGTCGACAGGGAAAGAGACCCAGTACTTC
TRBV2	few	TRBJ2-7	-	CASSALDEQYF	TGTGCCAGCAGTGCCCTCGACGAGCAGTACTTC
TRBV7-2	few	TRBJ2-2	TRBD2	CASSRGTSGRRIGGELFF	TGTGCCAGCAGCCGCGGTACTAGCGGGCGCCGCATAGGCGGGGAGCTGTTTTTT
TRBV5-1	-	TRBJ1-2	-	CASSLDAGVGYTF	TGCGCCAGCAGCTTGGACGCCGGGGTTGGCTACACCTTC
TRBV5-1	-	TRBJ1-1	-	CASRGETEAFF	TGCGCCAGTCGGGGGGAGACTGAAGCTTTCTTT
TRBV5-1	few	TRBJ2-2	TRBD2	CASSLAVIAGNTGELFF	TGCGCCAGCAGCTTGGCCGTAATAGCGGGCAACACCGGGGAGCTGTTTTTT
TRBV18	-	TRBJ2-3	-	CASSPPLGRADTQYF	TGTGCCAGCTCACCACCTCTTGGCAGGGCAGATACGCAGTATTTT
TRBV19	-	TRBJ2-1	-	CASSIGRTANEQFF	TGTGCCAGTAGTATAGGGAGGACAGCGAATGAGCAGTTCTTC
TRBV6-1	-	TRBJ2-7	-	CASSESGYYEQYF	TGTGCCAGCAGTGAAAGCGGGTACTACGAGCAGTACTTC
TRBV28	-	TRBJ2-5	-	CASRRAGETQYF	TGTGCCAGCAGGCGGGCGGGGGAGACCCAGTACTTC
TRBV30	-	TRBJ2-7	TRBD2	CAWSVLWGGLYEQYF	TGTGCCTGGAGTGTACTCTGGGGGGGACTTTACGAGCAGTACTTC
TRBV4-1	few	TRBJ1-1	TRBD1	CASRPQGVAEAFF	TGCGCCAGCAGGCCTCAGGGGGTGGCTGAAGCTTTCTTT